Below, 26 T cell receptor beta chains from the same sample are listed, as sequenced in a study of blood T cell repertoires in COVID-19. The assay was immunoSEQ multiplex PCR, and TCRdb's table has in-frame clones only and misses some. Of about 210,000 clones in the sample, less than 90% were seen once. Source material: peripheral blood. These receptors all come from a man in his forties with acute or convalescent COVID-19.

V gene TRBV4-3 combines with J gene TRBJ1-1, with 9 bases identical to TRBD1. V shed 4 bases and J 6 bases; nucleotides not matched to a gene: 9. Looked up from germline, CDR1 is LGHNA and CDR2 is YSLEER. The CDR3 loop spans 15 amino acids. CDR3 coding DNA: TGCGCCAGCAGCCCTTCTTACAGGGGGCGGGCTGAAGCTTTCTTT. Translated, it gives CASSPSYRGRAEAFF.

The gene calls are TRBV7-8 and TRBJ2-3; D is undetermined. Trimming stripped 6 bases from V and 1 base from J, with 5 bases between. CDR1 is SGHVS, CDR2 FQNEAQ, per germline. The CDR3 extends over 12 amino acids. DNA for the CDR3: TGTGCCAGCAGACCAGGCACAGATACGCAGTATTTT. Its translation is CASRPGTDTQYF.

V gene TRBV7-9 combines with J gene TRBJ2-3; possible D gene TRBD1, 6 bases. Germline values: CDR1 SEHNR, CDR2 FQNEAQ (reference sequence). The germline V and J ends were trimmed by 6 bases and 0 bases, with 10 bases remaining between them. The CDR3 covers 14 residues. CDR3 sequence: CASRGHSSTDTQYF. The DNA of the CDR3 is TGTGCCAGCAGGGGACACTCGAGCACAGATACGCAGTATTTT.

This chain joins TRBV19 and TRBJ2-7, with D perhaps matching TRBD2 (7 bases). This CDR3 is built from 14 residues. Germline V gene sequence: CDR1 LNHDA, CDR2 SQIVND (reference sequence). Trimming cost V 7 bases and J 2 bases, with 15 bases left between them. The CDR3, as DNA: TGTGCCAGTAAGGCCCTCGGGGGGCCCTACGAGCAGTACTTC. Its translation: CASKALGGPYEQYF.

The CDR3 here is CASSTGTGKKAGELFF. The CDR3 DNA follows: TGTGCCAGCAGCACCGGGACAGGGAAAAAGGCCGGGGAGCTGTTTTTT. V is TRBV7-9 and J is TRBJ2-2; 9 nucleotides agree with TRBD1. V trimming: 5 bases; J trimming: 6 bases; junction bases outside the gene matches: 10. Germline V gives CDR1 SEHNR, CDR2 FQNEAQ (reference sequence). The CDR3 has 16 amino acids.

The V gene is TRBV19, the J gene TRBJ1-2; D is perhaps TRBD1 (6 bases). The V end lost 9 bases, the J end lost 7 bases, and 9 bases lay between the germline ends. CDR3 length equals 10 residues. The germline V gene encodes CDR1 LNHDA and CDR2 SQIVND (reference sequence). CDR3 bases: TGTGCCAGCAGGGGCTCTGGCTACACCTTC. Protein: CASRGSGYTF.

V and J are TRBV3-1 (or the pseudogene TRBV3-2) and TRBJ1-3, with 8 nucleotides matching TRBD1. This CDR3 contains 18 residues. Germline V gene sequence: CDR1 LGHDT, CDR2 YNNKEL (reference sequence). The V and J ends lost 4 bases and 4 bases, in that order; junction bases with no gene match: 15. CDR3 residues: CASSLLGTGPAGGNTIYF. The CDR3 coding sequence is TGTGCCAGCAGCCTCCTAGGGACAGGACCTGCGGGGGGAAACACCATATATTTT.

This clone has a single count. This chain joins TRBV19 and TRBJ1-2; D is perhaps TRBD1 (5 bases). The CDR3 covers 14 residues. Per the germline V gene, CDR1 is LNHDA and CDR2 is SQIVND (reference sequence). Trimming left V 3 bases short and J 6 bases short, with 14 bases between. CDR3 coding DNA: TGTGCCAGTAGTATTGGATCAGGGATGGATGGCTACACCTTC. Protein sequence: CASSIGSGMDGYTF.

The chain carries TRBV5-1 and TRBJ2-1, with 11 bases matching TRBD1. Trimming took 0 bases from V and 8 from J; bases not matched to a gene: 1. The CDR3 loop spans 14 amino acids. Germline CDR1 and CDR2: SGHRS and YFSETQ. The CDR3 DNA sequence: TGCGCCAGCAGCTTGGGGACAGGGGGCGATGAGCAGTTCTTC. Translated, it gives CASSLGTGGDEQFF.

The rearrangement joins TRBV4-1 to TRBJ2-3, with 9 bases fitting TRBD1. With 2 bases clipped from V and 2 bases from J, the junction kept 8 bases outside the gene matches. Germline loops: CDR1 MGHRA, CDR2 YSYEKL. CDR3 length equals 17 residues. The CDR3 sequence is CASSQSGTGYLTDTQYF. Written as DNA, the CDR3 is TGCGCCAGCAGCCAATCCGGGACAGGGTACCTCACAGATACGCAGTATTTT.

The rearrangement uses TRBV27 and TRBJ2-5; 13 bases match TRBD2. CDR1 and CDR2 from the germline V gene are MNHEY and SMNVEV (reference sequence). V gave up 4 bases and J gave up 4 bases; unmatched junction bases: 3. This CDR3 region has 15 residues. The DNA of the CDR3 is TGTGCCAGCAGTTCCACTAGCGGGAGGGCAGAGACCCAGTACTTC. Translating gives CASSSTSGRAETQYF.

The V gene is TRBV11-2, the J gene TRBJ2-5; 7 positions agree with TRBD1. J gave up 3 bases and V 4 bases, and 8 bases lay outside the gene matches. Per germline, CDR1 SGHAT and CDR2 FQNNGV. The length of the CDR3 is 15 residues. This CDR3 reads CASSSDKGGEETQYF. In DNA form, the CDR3 reads TGTGCCAGCAGCTCGGACAAAGGGGGCGAAGAGACCCAGTACTTC.

The chain uses TRBV3-1 (or the pseudogene TRBV3-2) and TRBJ2-7; D is uncertain. The ends were cut back, 0 bases at V and 4 bases at J, with 4 bases in the middle. Germline CDR1 is LGHDT and CDR2 is YNNKEL (reference sequence). This CDR3 region has 12 residues. CDR3 in amino acids: CASSQDSYEQYF. Written as DNA, the CDR3 is TGTGCCAGCAGCCAAGACAGTTACGAGCAGTACTTC.

The chain carries TRBV3-1 (or the pseudogene TRBV3-2) and TRBJ1-6; 7 bases are shared with TRBD1. This CDR3 has 17 residues. Germline V gene data show CDR1 as LGHDT and CDR2 as YNNKEL (reference sequence). V lost 2 bases, J lost 7 bases, and 11 bases stayed unmatched. Here the CDR3 DNA reads TGTGCCAGCAGCCAACCCAGGGACAGTCTTCGGAATTCACCCCTCCACTTT. It encodes CASSQPRDSLRNSPLHF.

The chain employs TRBV5-1 and TRBJ2-7; D call uncertain. The CDR3 is 15 amino acids. CDR1 SGHRS and CDR2 YFSETQ come from the germline V gene. Trimming took 0 bases from V and 2 from J, leaving 12 bases between them. In DNA, the CDR3 is TGCGCCAGCAGCTTGGGAGGAGAATCGGCCTACGAGCAGTACTTC. Its translation: CASSLGGESAYEQYF.

The chain uses TRBV2 and TRBJ1-3; 7 positions match TRBD1. Germline loops: CDR1 SNHLY, CDR2 FYNNEI. The J segment lost 0 bases and the V segment lost 5 bases, leaving 4 bases of the junction unmatched. There are 15 residues in the CDR3. CDR3: CASSTQGNSGNTIYF. CDR3 DNA sequence: TGTGCCAGCAGTACACAGGGGAACTCTGGAAACACCATATATTTT.

This clone occurred once. The chain is built from TRBV28 and TRBJ1-1, with 7 bases fitting TRBD1. CDR1 and CDR2 (germline): MDHEN, SYDVKM. Trimming at V came to 7 bases and at J to 6 bases, leaving 8 bases not matched to a gene. The CDR3 has 13 residues. CDR3 protein: CASTSGGHAEAFF. In DNA form, the CDR3 reads TGTGCCAGCACGTCAGGGGGTCACGCTGAAGCTTTCTTT.

The chain recombines TRBV25-1 with TRBJ1-5, with D perhaps matching TRBD1 (6 bases). CDR1 and CDR2 from the germline V gene are MGHDK and SYGVNS. The CDR3 has 14 amino acids. Trimming took off 8 bases at V and 4 bases at J, with 15 bases between the two ends. The CDR3 DNA reads as TGTGCCAGCGGTCTCGGACAGCGGAATCAGCCCCAGCATTTT. Protein: CASGLGQRNQPQHF.

The chain couples TRBV5-4 to TRBJ2-3, with 11 bases that match TRBD2. CDR1 and CDR2 from the germline V gene are SGHNT and YYREEE (reference sequence). The CDR3 runs to 16 residues. V dropped 6 bases and J dropped 2; count of bases not matched to a gene: 8. In nucleotides, the CDR3 is TGTGCCAGCACCGAACTACTAGCGGGGGACACAGATACGCAGTATTTT. Its translation is CASTELLAGDTDTQYF.

The chain carries TRBV24-1 and TRBJ2-3, with D possibly TRBD2 on 5 matching bases. V lost 5 bases and J 3 bases, leaving 14 bases between the germline ends. This CDR3 comprises 15 residues. Germline V gene sequence: CDR1 KGHDR, CDR2 SFDVKD. The CDR3 DNA reads TGTGCCACCAGTGGAGGGAGTGGAAGAACAGATACGCAGTATTTT. The encoded protein is CATSGGSGRTDTQYF.

V is TRBV20-1 and J is TRBJ1-5; TRBD1 agrees at 9 bases. CDR1 DFQATT and CDR2 SNEGSKA come from the germline V gene (reference sequence). This CDR3 is built from 14 residues. Unmatched junction bases numbered 2, after V lost 3 bases and J lost 2 bases. CDR3 amino acids: CSASRTGGNQPQHF. The CDR3 DNA is TGCAGTGCTAGTCGGACAGGGGGCAATCAGCCCCAGCATTTT.

The chain links TRBV2 to TRBJ2-7; 13 bases map to TRBD2. The CDR3 covers 18 residues. From germline, CDR1 is SNHLY and CDR2 FYNNEI. J was trimmed by 3 bases and V by 5 bases; bases with no gene match: 13. This chain's CDR3 is CASSRQSGTSGDLYEQYF. The CDR3 nucleotides read TGTGCCAGCAGTCGACAATCAGGGACTAGCGGGGATCTCTACGAGCAGTACTTC.

The rearrangement joins TRBV4-2 to TRBJ2-1; 7 bases fit TRBD1. Germline V gives CDR1 LGHNA, CDR2 YNFKEQ. The CDR3 has 15 residues. Trimming cost V 3 bases and J 5 bases; bases outside gene matches: 7. CDR3 DNA: TGTGCCAGCAGCCATCTCCGGGACAGTAACAATGAGCAGTTCTTC. This sequence encodes CASSHLRDSNNEQFF.

This clone appeared a single time. The rearrangement joins TRBV19 to TRBJ2-7; 8 bases line up with TRBD1. CDR1 is LNHDA and CDR2 is SQIVND in the germline V gene (reference sequence). With V trimmed by 5 bases and J by 1 base, 4 bases remained unmatched. The CDR3 has 14 residues. The chain's CDR3 is CASSGTGESYEQYF. As DNA, the CDR3 is TGTGCCAGTAGTGGGACAGGAGAATCCTACGAGCAGTACTTC.

This chain links TRBV3-1 (or the pseudogene TRBV3-2) with TRBJ1-3, with D possibly matching TRBD1 (5 bases). Trimming stripped 2 bases from V and 0 bases from J, with 8 bases between. Looked up from germline, CDR1 is LGHDT and CDR2 is YNNKEL (reference sequence). This CDR3 contains 15 residues. The CDR3 reads CASSQTTVSGNTIYF. CDR3 bases: TGTGCCAGCAGCCAAACGACAGTCTCTGGAAACACCATATATTTT.

V usage is TRBV9 and J usage is TRBJ2-7; TRBD2 matches at 8 bases. Trimming at V came to 2 bases and at J to 5 bases, leaving 6 bases not matched to a gene. The CDR3 extends over 14 amino acids. From germline, CDR1 is SGDLS and CDR2 YYNGEE. Here the CDR3 DNA reads TGTGCCAGCAGCGTCGCCGGGACTAGAGACGAGCAGTACTTC. Translated: CASSVAGTRDEQYF.